This TCR beta chain was sequenced during a study of blood T cells in healthy people across ages (dated by TCRdb to between 2014 and 2017). Regarding the research as a whole: Template switching captured roughly one uniquely barcoded TCR beta cDNA molecule per two T cells in model experiments. The donors were divided into four age groups: young (average about 15 years), middle-aged (approximately 39), aged (about 62) and long-lived (about 79). Two additional independent replicas of 1 million unique cDNA reads from the same blood draw were analyzed for two donors (one aged 18 to 30 and one aged 80 or older). To avoid experimental bias, donors of different ages were spread randomly across the sequencing lanes. Using deep sequencing normalized with unique cDNA molecular identifiers, the study measured how TCR beta repertoire diversity changes with age. Study-wide findings and limitations: As age increased, observed TCR beta diversity per million T cells dropped in a roughly linear way, and a significant reduction was already evident by age 40. Since profiling was done on bulk unsorted PBMCs, naive and antigen-experienced compartments could not be conclusively compared. The percentage of naive T cells measured by flow cytometry correlated strongly with observed TCR beta diversity. Compared with the aged group, more naive CD4+ T cells, fewer expanded clones and increased TCR diversity were shown by the long-lived group, suggesting age selection. The CMV infection status of donors was not known, potentially confounding age-related changes in expanded clonotypes. Total diversity estimates from one million sequenced T cells were considered lower bounds and underestimates.

Systemically healthy Caucasian individuals from Russia, roughly 40 in total and aged roughly 6 to 100 years, were included as donors. Around 10 milliliters of peripheral blood were drawn from each donor into EDTA-treated Vacutainer tubes. PBMCs were isolated by Ficoll-Paque density-gradient centrifugation, with at least 6 million obtained per sample. Total RNA was extracted from PBMCs with Trizol reagent, with at least 6 micrograms obtained per sample. For every donor, flow cytometry on a PBMC aliquot measured the percentage of naive CD45RAhigh/CD27high T cells. Regarding this clonotype: It lacks a known antigen. Nothing much larger sits one base from this clone, and base qualities are not available.

The method behind the library was 5' RACE. TCRdb records Illumina HiSeq 2500 as the sequencer. A second about 7 to 12 cycle PCR used a sample-barcoded 5' primer and a J-beta primer mix. A template-switch 5' adaptor carrying 12 random nucleotides introduced a unique molecular identifier onto each TCR beta cDNA molecule. At least 2.5 million CDR3-containing paired-end reads were obtained from each sample. First-strand cDNA was synthesized from all RNA with the Mint cDNA synthesis kit, primed by a TRBC-specific oligonucleotide. After uracil-DNA glycosylase treatment, a first 18-cycle PCR used universal primers M1SS and BC2_uni_R on all cDNA. From the authors' description of their analysis: Normalization of each sample was performed by random selection of 1 million high-quality reads, each carrying a distinct molecular identifier. Reads sharing molecular identifiers were discarded rather than binned into consensus sequences. MiTCR, run with a Q25 quality threshold and the strictest error-elimination algorithm, handled CDR3 identification, clonotype clustering and error correction. A nonparametric unseen species model using Euler transformation provided a lower-bound estimate of total TCR beta diversity. TCRdb took the public reads, trimmed them with fastp at Q25, ran MiXCR for clone calling and kept in-frame beta chains. For every CDR3 protein sequence, its rows merge into one entry that carries the most common genes and DNA. These V and J calls derive from TCRdb rather than the authors' analysis. The sample data list 730,000 or so distinct CDR3 sequences, and over 40% of these were observed just once. Of the sample, approximately 31% is held by the ten largest clones.

Counted from cysteine to phenylalanine, this CDR3 has 15 amino acids. CDR3 DNA is the only sequence kept; it has 45 bases, read in frame from the first base. The junction shows trimming of 4 bases on V and 4 bases on J, plus 17 bases between the germline ends. The germline V gene supplies CDR1 SGHRS and CDR2 YFSETQ. The chain is encoded by TRBV5-1 joined to TRBJ1-1; confidence is insufficient to name the D gene. Input material: blood. This clonotype was obtained from an elderly man in good health. The bases are TGCGCCAGCAGCCCCCTCGCCGGGCGATTCACTGAAGCTTTCTTT. This is translated as CASSPLAGRFTEAFF.